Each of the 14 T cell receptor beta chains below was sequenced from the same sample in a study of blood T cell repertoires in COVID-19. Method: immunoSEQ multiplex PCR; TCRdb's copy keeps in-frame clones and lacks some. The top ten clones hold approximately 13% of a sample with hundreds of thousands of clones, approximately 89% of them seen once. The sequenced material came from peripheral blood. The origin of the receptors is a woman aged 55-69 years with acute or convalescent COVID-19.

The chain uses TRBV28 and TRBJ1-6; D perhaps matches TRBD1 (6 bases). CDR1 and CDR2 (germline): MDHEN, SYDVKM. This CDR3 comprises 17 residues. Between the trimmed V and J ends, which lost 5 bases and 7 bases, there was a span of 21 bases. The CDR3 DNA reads TGTGCCAGCAGTCCACACCAGGGGATTCCGCAGAATTCACCCCTCCACTTT. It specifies CASSPHQGIPQNSPLHF.

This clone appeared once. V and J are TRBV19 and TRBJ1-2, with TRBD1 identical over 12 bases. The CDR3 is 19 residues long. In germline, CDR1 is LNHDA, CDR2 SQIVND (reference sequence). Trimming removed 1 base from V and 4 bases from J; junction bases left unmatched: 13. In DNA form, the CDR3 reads TGTGCCAGTAGTATAGTTCTAAGGGACAGGGGGCCCGAAAGCTATGGCTACACCTTC. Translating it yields CASSIVLRDRGPESYGYTF.

The DNA of the CDR3 is TGTGCCAGCAGCCGACTTGGGGCAATGAACACTGAAGCTTTCTTT. Translation gives CASSRLGAMNTEAFF. The V gene is TRBV3-1 (or the pseudogene TRBV3-2), the J gene TRBJ1-1; D might be TRBD1 (5 bases). CDR1 LGHDT and CDR2 YNNKEL come from the germline V gene (reference sequence). Trimming pared 4 bases from V and 0 bases from J, leaving 12 bases between. CDR3 length equals 15 residues.

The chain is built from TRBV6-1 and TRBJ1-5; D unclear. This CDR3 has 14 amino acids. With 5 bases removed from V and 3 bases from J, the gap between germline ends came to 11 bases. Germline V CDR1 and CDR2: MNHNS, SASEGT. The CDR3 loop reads CASSPTPSNQPQHF. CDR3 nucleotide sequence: TGTGCCAGCAGTCCGACACCTTCCAATCAGCCCCAGCATTTT.

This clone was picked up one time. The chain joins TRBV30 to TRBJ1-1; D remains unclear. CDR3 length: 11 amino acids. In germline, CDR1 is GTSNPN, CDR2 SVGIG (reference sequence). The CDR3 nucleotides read TGTTGTGAGGTAATCAACACTGAAGCTTTCTTT. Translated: CCEVINTEAFF. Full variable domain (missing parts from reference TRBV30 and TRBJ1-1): SQTIHQWPATLVQPVGSPLSLECTVEGTSNPNLYWYRQAAGRGLQLLFYSVGIGQISSEVPQNLSASRPQDRQFILSSKKLLLSDSGFYLCCEVINTEAFFGQGTRLTVV.

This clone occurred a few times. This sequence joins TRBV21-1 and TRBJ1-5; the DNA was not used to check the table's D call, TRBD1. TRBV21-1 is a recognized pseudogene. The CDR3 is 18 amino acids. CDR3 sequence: CASSKSAPGQGSDQPQHF. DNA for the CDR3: TGTGCCAGCAGCAAATCTGCCCCGGGACAGGGTAGTGATCAGCCCCAGCATTTT.

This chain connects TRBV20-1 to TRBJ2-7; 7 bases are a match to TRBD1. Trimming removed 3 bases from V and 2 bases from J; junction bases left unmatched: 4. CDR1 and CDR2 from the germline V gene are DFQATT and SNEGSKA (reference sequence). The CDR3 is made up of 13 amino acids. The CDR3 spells CSASYRGAYEQYF. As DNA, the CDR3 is TGCAGTGCTAGTTACAGGGGCGCCTACGAGCAGTACTTC.

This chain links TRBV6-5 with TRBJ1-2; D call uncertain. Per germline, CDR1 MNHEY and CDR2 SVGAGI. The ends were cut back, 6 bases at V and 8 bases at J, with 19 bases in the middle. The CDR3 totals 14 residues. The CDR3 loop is CASSRGQTFQGYTF. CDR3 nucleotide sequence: TGTGCCAGCAGCCGCGGGCAGACCTTCCAAGGCTACACCTTC.

This CDR3 is CASGDSYSNQPQHF. The DNA for the CDR3 is TGTGCCAGCGGGGACAGTTATAGCAATCAGCCCCAGCATTTT. The chain couples TRBV2 to TRBJ1-5; 7 bases map to TRBD1. The germline V gene has CDR1 SNHLY and CDR2 FYNNEI. The CDR3 is 14 residues long. After removal of 8 bases from V and 0 bases from J, the junction contained 4 bases not matched to a gene.

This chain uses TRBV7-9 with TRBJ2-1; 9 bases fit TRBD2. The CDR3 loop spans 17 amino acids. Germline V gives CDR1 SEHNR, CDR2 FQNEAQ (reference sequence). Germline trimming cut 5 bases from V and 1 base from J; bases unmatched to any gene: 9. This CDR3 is CASSPLAGGPSYNEQFF. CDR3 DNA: TGTGCCAGCAGCCCACTAGCGGGCGGACCATCCTACAATGAGCAGTTCTTC.

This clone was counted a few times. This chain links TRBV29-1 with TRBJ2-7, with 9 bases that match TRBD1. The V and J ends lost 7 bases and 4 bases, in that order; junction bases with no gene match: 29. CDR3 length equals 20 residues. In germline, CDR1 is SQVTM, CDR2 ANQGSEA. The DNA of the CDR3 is TGCAGCGAGGTCGAGGGCAGCGTTGAGGAAGGGGACAGGGAAAGGTACGAGCAGTACTTC. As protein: CSEVEGSVEEGDRERYEQYF.

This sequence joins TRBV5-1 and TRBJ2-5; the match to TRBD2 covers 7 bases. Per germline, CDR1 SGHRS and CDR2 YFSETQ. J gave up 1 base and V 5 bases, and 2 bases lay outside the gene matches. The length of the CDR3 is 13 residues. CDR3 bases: TGCGCCAGCAGACCGGGGGGCCAAGAGACCCAGTACTTC. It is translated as CASRPGGQETQYF.

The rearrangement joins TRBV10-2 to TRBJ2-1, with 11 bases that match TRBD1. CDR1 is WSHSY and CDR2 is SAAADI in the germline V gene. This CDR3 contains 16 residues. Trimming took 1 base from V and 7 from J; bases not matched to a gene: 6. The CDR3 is CASSEFPGQGVNEQFF. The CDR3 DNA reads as TGCGCCAGCAGTGAGTTTCCGGGACAGGGGGTAAATGAGCAGTTCTTC.

CDR3 protein: CASSTGTGVMNTEAFF. The CDR3 coding sequence is TGCGCCAGCAGCACCGGGACAGGGGTCATGAACACTGAAGCTTTCTTT. The genes are TRBV5-1 and TRBJ1-1, with 10 nucleotides matching TRBD1. The ends lost 4 bases at V and 0 bases at J; junction bases unmatched: 6. The length of the CDR3 is 16 residues. Germline lookup yields CDR1 SGHRS and CDR2 YFSETQ.